Each of the 8 T cell receptor beta chains below was sequenced from the same sample in a study of T cells expressing NK-cell markers. TCRdb re-called the 5' RACE reads and shows each CDR3 protein once, DNA omitted. This repertoire comprises 150,000 or so distinct CDR3 sequences; its ten largest clones make up less than 20%. Sequenced sample: blood T cells: a sorted CD56 or NKG2C T cell subset, CD4+ or CD8+ T cells, or bulk PBMC T cells (not recorded which). The origin of the receptors is a woman between 18 and 75 years old in good health.

The chain joins TRBV20-1 to TRBJ2-6. The CDR3 covers 12 residues. Germline CDR1 reads DFQATT; CDR2 reads SNEGSKA (reference sequence). CDR3 in amino acids: CSGSSGANVLTF.

V gene TRBV5-1 combines with J gene TRBJ1-2; TCRdb outputs TRBD1, but without DNA this stays unchecked. CDR3 size: 13 residues. Germline values: CDR1 SGHRS, CDR2 YFSETQ. CDR3 loop: CASSLGGFGGYTF.

The chain carries TRBV11-2 and TRBJ1-1; TCRdb lists TRBD1, though no DNA is available to test this call. Germline assignment: CDR1 SGHAT and CDR2 FQNNGV. This CDR3 has 17 amino acids. CDR3 region: CASLAPLGGVRATEAFF.

V is TRBV4-2 and J is TRBJ2-3. The CDR3 runs to 15 residues. The germline gives CDR1 LGHNA, CDR2 YNFKEQ. Here the CDR3 reads CASSQEMANTDTQYF.

This chain joins TRBV5-1 and TRBJ1-6; TCRdb indicates TRBD1, and absent DNA this call remains unverified. CDR1 SGHRS and CDR2 YFSETQ come from the germline V gene. The CDR3 has 15 residues. The CDR3 reads CASSLEAGVNSPLHF.

The chain employs TRBV25-1 and TRBJ1-4. There are 15 residues in the CDR3. Germline V gives CDR1 MGHDK, CDR2 SYGVNS. CDR3 sequence reads: CASSDSEGYNEKLFF.

V gene TRBV5-1 combines with J gene TRBJ2-3; TCRdb's D call, TRBD1, is unchecked because there is no DNA. The CDR3 sequence is 15 residues long. Germline CDR1 is SGHRS and CDR2 is YFSETQ. Here the CDR3 reads CASSGPQGSTDTQYF.

V is TRBV9 and J is TRBJ2-3; with no DNA, the TCRdb D assignment of TRBD2 cannot be verified. The CDR3 consists of 14 residues. Germline V lookup: CDR1 SGDLS, CDR2 YYNGEE. The CDR3: CASSGPGLTDTQYF.